This is a list of T cell receptor beta chains from one sample in a study of T-cell memory formation after mild COVID-19. TCRdb redid the calling of the 5' RACE reads with MiXCR, one entry per CDR3 protein. The table shows hundreds of thousands of distinct CDR3 sequences, with about a fifth occurring only once. Sequenced input: PBMCs or a T cell subset sorted from them (not recorded which). The receptor source for this set is an adult woman who had mild COVID-19 (a few samples of this study predate the infection). Cell type and time point are not known. Both conserved end residues are trimmed from each CDR3. A clone size is listed for some rows: how often the clone was seen (once, few, many), or a class if it is expanded.

size	J	length	V	CDR3
.	TRBJ2-3	14	TRBV18	ASSPPADMSTDTQY
.	TRBJ2-3	15	TRBV5-1	ASSLEASGLIMDTQY
.	TRBJ1-3	12	TRBV11-3	ASSFASSGNTIY
.	TRBJ2-5	13	TRBV3-1	ASSQMTSGPGAQY
few	TRBJ2-7	12	TRBV19	ASSTPGILYEQY
.	TRBJ2-1	12	TRBV10-3	AVGLAGVVVEQF
few	TRBJ2-3	13	TRBV6-1	ASTRTSGISDTQY
.	TRBJ2-3	12	TRBV5-1	ASSEGISTDTQY
.	TRBJ2-3	12	TRBV4-1	ASSQDPPTDTQY
.	TRBJ2-1	10	TRBV24-1	ATSEPDNEQF
once	TRBJ1-1	12	TRBV7-9	ASSLDHGDPEAF
few	TRBJ1-2	10	TRBV6-5	ASSSLGEGYT
few	TRBJ2-7	11	TRBV20-1	SGRERESYEQY
few	TRBJ1-5	15	TRBV4-1	ASSQARTRDSNQPQH
many	TRBJ2-1	14	TRBV6-6	ASSNGGRGAYNEQF
few	TRBJ2-1	12	TRBV30	AWIERVGGSEQF
few	TRBJ2-3	15	TRBV24-1	ATSDSGQGATTDTQY
few	TRBJ2-7	11	TRBV5-1	ASSLGWSAEQY
.	TRBJ2-2	14	TRBV7-9	ASSRYGSSNTGELF
.	TRBJ1-1	11	TRBV3-1	ASSRAEGTEAF
many	TRBJ2-5	10	TRBV7-6	ASSLRGETQY
few	TRBJ2-1	14	TRBV4-1	ASSQDKQPNLDKQF
.	TRBJ2-4	13	TRBV5-6	ASSPDRGAKNIQY
.	TRBJ1-1	14	TRBV29-1	SGRAAPGGMNTEAF
few	TRBJ1-1	13	TRBV9	ASSADPGFNTEAF
.	TRBJ1-6	11	TRBV29-1	SVSDRDGSPLH
.	TRBJ2-5	12	TRBV7-9	ASSLAGTVETQY
.	TRBJ1-1	12	TRBV18	ASSFQRGNTEAF
.	TRBJ2-5	14	TRBV19	ASSAGLAGGRETQY
few	TRBJ2-1	13	TRBV29-1	SVESTRWTYNEQF
few	TRBJ2-7	13	TRBV21-1	ASSSILHILGEQY
.	TRBJ2-7	12	TRBV7-9	ASSSGQGYHEQY
few	TRBJ2-5	13	TRBV9	ASSVATGGQETQY
.	TRBJ2-7	14	TRBV15	ATSRDLWGTTYEQY
.	TRBJ2-1	13	TRBV15	ATSRGARGANEQF
.	TRBJ2-1	13	TRBV6-2/TRBV6-3	ASSYSPGGDNEQF
.	TRBJ2-3	15	TRBV7-9	ASSLERGLLMADTQY
.	TRBJ1-2	10	TRBV29-1	SVVGGHYGYT
few	TRBJ2-2	12	TRBV7-8	ASSFGGMTGELF
few	TRBJ1-4	12	TRBV6-5	ASSYSGAPTGLF
.	TRBJ2-1	14	TRBV5-1	ASSLGAGGGYNEQF
.	TRBJ1-1	13	TRBV5-1	ASSLRTDENTEAF
many	TRBJ2-3	11	TRBV20-1	SAYSGGKDTQY
.	TRBJ1-5	12	TRBV2	ASTLPRRKQPQH
.	TRBJ2-1	13	TRBV12-3/TRBV12-4	ASSSLGTGINEQF
few	TRBJ2-5	10	TRBV9	ASSVQGETQY
many	TRBJ2-1	11	TRBV12-3/TRBV12-4	ASSLARYNEQF
.	TRBJ1-5	11	TRBV27	ASRGASNQPQH
few	TRBJ2-5	15	TRBV4-1	ASSRGLQDGPLGDQY
few	TRBJ2-7	11	TRBV29-1	SVEPPGGYEQY
.	TRBJ1-2	14	TRBV2	ASSEAGRQMGYGYT
.	TRBJ1-2	13	TRBV3-1	ASCSPRTGSYGYT
few	TRBJ2-1	12	TRBV5-1	ASSLVGGSSEQF
.	TRBJ1-5	7	TRBV19	ASGLPQH